This T cell receptor beta chain was profiled in a study of blood T cell repertoires in COVID-19. Study in general: Sites in the United States, Italy and Spain provided acute and convalescent COVID-19 samples. The analysed material was cDNA or gDNA that came from T cells, B-cell-depleted T cells, or PBMCs.

Germline assignment: CDR1 SGHVS and CDR2 FNYEAQ. There are 13 residues in the CDR3. V was shortened by 3 bases and J by 10 bases, with 13 bases between the two germline ends. In the study's own analysis: Nucleated cell number was recorded as an estimate derived from reference gene primer amplification. Profiling relied on immunoSEQ multiplex PCR, and the TCRdb table lists in-frame clones only, not all of them. For V, J and clone size, that table is used; D and trimming come from the DNA. In the table there are about 83,000 clones, around 84% of which are singletons. This clone showed up just a few times.

V and J are TRBV7-6 and TRBJ1-5; TRBD1 is a possible D gene (6 bases). The sample comprised peripheral blood. The TCR was taken from a woman of 80 years or more in a cohort sampled during active or convalescent COVID-19. In DNA, the CDR3 is TGTGCCAGCAGCTTCGATCAGGGGAGACCCCAGCATTTT. Translating gives CASSFDQGRPQHF.